The TCR beta chain described here comes from a study of a mutant IDH1 vaccine in newly diagnosed glioma. On the study more broadly: Patients under treatment included approximately 60% males and approximately 40% females and had a mean age of roughly 43 years. Most patients had received both radiotherapy and temozolomide, the prior options being radiotherapy, temozolomide, or both.

The table came from immunoSEQ multiplex PCR; TCRdb's copy has only in-frame clones and leaves some out. The sample lists about 21,000 clones, about 85% occurring once. Study observations and caveats: Altogether, almost 95% of patients exhibited vaccine-induced immune responses.

As to this clone: What it binds is not known.

Time point in this sample: baseline, week 1 (first vaccination visit). Treatment specified: pre-vaccination baseline after standard-of-care therapy. V was clipped by 4 bases and J by 10 bases, with 12 bases between them. The CDR3 length is 13 residues. From germline, CDR1 is SGHRS and CDR2 YFSETQ. Sequenced material: PBMCs, taken from a glioma patient treated with radiotherapy, temozolomide or both. The chain combines TRBV5-1 with TRBJ1-6; a weak D match, TRBD1 (6 bases). This sequence originates from a man aged 40-55 years with glioma. The CDR3 region has the DNA TGCGCCAGCAGCCAGGACAGATACTCACCCCTCCACTTT. It translates to CASSQDRYSPLHF.